This T cell receptor (beta chain) was captured by sequencing in a study of blood T cell repertoires in COVID-19. Study as a whole: Samples taken during acute and convalescent COVID-19 were collected in the United States, Italy and Spain.

In the original workflow: Researchers report that nucleated cell counts were estimated from reference gene primer amplification. The assay was immunoSEQ multiplex PCR, and TCRdb's table has in-frame clones only and misses some. V, J and clone size reflect that table, while D and trimming were determined from the DNA. The sample holds a few hundred thousand clones; 85% are singletons and the top ten take 3.6%. Per the germline V gene, CDR1 is MNHNY and CDR2 is SVGAGI (reference sequence). The CDR3 runs to 14 residues. Losses at the gene ends were 5 bases for V and 9 bases for J; bases not matched to a gene: 4.

The material sequenced was peripheral blood. This receptor was obtained from a woman younger than 30 with acute or convalescent COVID-19. V is TRBV6-6 and J is TRBJ1-6; TRBD1 aligns across 10 bases. CDR3 residues: CASSDRDRGSPLHF. Written as DNA, the CDR3 is TGTGCCAGCAGTGACCGGGACAGGGGTTCACCCCTCCACTTT.